This T cell receptor beta chain is from a study of cytomegalovirus exposure and HLA in healthy donors. Study details: Tens of millions of unique TCRs, all from HLA-typed donors, were included in an early release of the data. Study conclusions and caveats: A few CMV-associated chains were confirmed in vitro to be specific for CMV antigens. Common viral pathogens were later found to be apparently linked to several of the most significant clusters. In most subjects, TCR beta sequences reportedly gave accurate predictions of HLA-A and HLA-B alleles.

The CDR3 is 16 residues long. Germline V lookup: CDR1 LGHNA, CDR2 YSLEER. Trimming took 1 base from V and 0 from J, leaving 10 bases between them. Comments on this clone: Its target is not known.

This PCR relied on a set of 60 Vbeta primers and 13 Jbeta primers. TCRdb's copy holds only in-frame clones and misses some; the assay was immunoSEQ multiplex PCR. The repertoire has more than 100,000 clones, nearly 80% of them found once; the top ten carry 3% to 4%. The V call is TRBV4-3, the J call TRBJ2-4; D gene ambiguous. The source is a woman aged 25 to 39 in good health and CMV-seropositive. Sequenced sample: PBMCs. CDR3 residues: CASSQGQVVAKNIQYF. CDR3 coding DNA: TGCGCCAGCAGCCAAGGGCAGGTCGTAGCCAAAAACATTCAGTACTTC.